This paragraph reports one T cell receptor beta chain. This sample was included in a study of cytomegalovirus exposure and HLA in healthy donors. The CDR3 extends over 15 amino acids. Losses at the gene ends were 4 bases for V and 1 base for J; bases not matched to a gene: 6. CDR1 is SGHNT and CDR2 is YYREEE in the germline V gene (reference sequence). It was with 60 Vbeta and 13 Jbeta primers that the PCR ran. Libraries were prepared by immunoSEQ multiplex PCR; TCRdb keeps only in-frame clonotypes and omits some of them. The sample includes roughly 78,000 clones, 66% of them seen just once. The clonotype comes from a man aged 35-49 years in good health and CMV-seropositive. The sample taken for sequencing was PBMCs. V and J are TRBV5-4 and TRBJ2-3, with 7 bases identical to TRBD2. CDR3 DNA sequence: TGTGCCAGCAGCCGCTGGGCGGGGGGCACAGATACGCAGTATTTT. Its protein product is CASSRWAGGTDTQYF.